This TCR beta chain was sequenced in a study of identical twins. TCRdb itself ran the 5' RACE reads through MiXCR, one entry per CDR3 protein. The sample holds approximately 220,000 distinct CDR3 sequences, 7% to 8.5% seen once. The CDR3 sequence is 15 residues long. CDR1 is LGHNA and CDR2 is YNFKEQ in the germline V gene. The V and J ends lost 3 bases and 4 bases respectively, with 15 bases between them. This clonotype appeared many times. What it binds is unknown. Study results and caveats: Cord blood's abundant beta clonotypes had fewer insertions, unlike memory repertoires. The study based its conclusions on cross-sectional statistical analysis and did not follow the same donors.

This sample also appeared in a second study, on yellow fever vaccine responses in identical twins.

The sequencing input was CD8+ T cells sorted from blood. The chain uses TRBV4-2 and TRBJ1-2, with D possibly matching TRBD1 (5 bases). The TCR sequence derives from a woman between 18 and 29 years old in good health. CDR3 region: CASSQTLQGLYGYTF. CDR3 in DNA: TGTGCCAGCAGCCAGACCCTGCAGGGCCTCTATGGCTACACCTTC.